Listed here are 17 T cell receptor beta chains from one sample, sequenced in a study of control samples from healthy donors and cancer patients. Assay used: immunoSEQ multiplex PCR; TCRdb lists only in-frame clones, some missing. The table includes 150,000 or so clones, 90% to 95% detected once. The source material was blood. Receptor source: a man aged 18 to 30 in good health.

The chain is built from TRBV5-1 and TRBJ1-5; D gene ambiguous. The CDR3 runs 15 residues. CDR1 and CDR2 (germline): SGHRS, YFSETQ. With 0 bases removed from V and 2 bases from J, the gap between germline ends came to 9 bases. Written as DNA, the CDR3 is TGCGCCAGCAGCTTGGAGGGAGGTGGCAATCAGCCCCAGCATTTT. This sequence encodes CASSLEGGGNQPQHF.

The chain uses TRBV7-8 and TRBJ2-2; D call uncertain. Deletions cut 6 bases from V and 4 bases from J, with 12 bases between. The CDR3 loop spans 14 amino acids. The germline gives CDR1 SGHVS, CDR2 FQNEAQ. Here the CDR3 reads CASRPGWTTGELFF. As DNA, the CDR3 is TGTGCCAGCAGACCCGGGTGGACCACCGGGGAGCTGTTTTTT.

This chain uses TRBV19 with TRBJ2-1; possibly TRBD1 or TRBD2 for D (6 bases each). This CDR3 comprises 15 residues. The germline V gene encodes CDR1 LNHDA and CDR2 SQIVND (reference sequence). Trimming stripped 1 base from V and 4 bases from J, with 11 bases between. CDR3 in amino acids: CASSIVGGIYNEQFF. CDR3 sequence (DNA): TGTGCCAGTAGTATAGTAGGGGGGATTTACAATGAGCAGTTCTTC.

The chain joins TRBV12-3 or TRBV12-4 to TRBJ2-2; 9 nucleotides align to TRBD1. The CDR3 has 13 residues. Unmatched junction bases numbered 9, after V lost 6 bases and J lost 13 bases. Here the CDR3 DNA reads TGTGCCAGCAGACGTCCCGGGACAGGGAGGCTGTTTTTT. The encoded protein is CASRRPGTGRLFF.

This chain joins TRBV4-3 and TRBJ2-1; 12 positions match TRBD2. The germline gives CDR1 LGHNA, CDR2 YSLEER. J was trimmed by 6 bases and V by 0 bases; bases with no gene match: 6. The CDR3 is 17 amino acids. CDR3 protein: CASSQDLLAGGSNEQFF. The CDR3 DNA is TGCGCCAGCAGCCAAGACCTACTAGCGGGAGGAAGCAATGAGCAGTTCTTC.

The rearrangement uses TRBV4-3 and TRBJ2-2; the D is unclear. Germline V lookup: CDR1 LGHNA, CDR2 YSLEER. The CDR3 is made up of 13 amino acids. V dropped 4 bases and J dropped 9 bases, with 12 bases sitting between them. For the CDR3, the DNA is TGCGCCAGCAGCCCCATTTTATCGAGGGAGCTGTTTTTT. Its translation is CASSPILSRELFF.

The chain combines TRBV19 with TRBJ1-1, with D hard to call. This CDR3 is 14 amino acids long. V was shortened by 4 bases and J by 5 bases, with 14 bases between the two germline ends. The germline CDR1 and CDR2 sequences are LNHDA and SQIVND (reference sequence). CDR3 protein: CASSTGPGWTEAFF. The CDR3 coding sequence is TGTGCCAGTAGTACGGGTCCGGGGTGGACTGAAGCTTTCTTT. Full variable domain (missing parts from reference TRBV19 and TRBJ1-1): DGGITQSPKYLFRKEGQNVTLSCEQNLNHDAMYWYRQDPGQGLRLIYYSQIVNDFQKGDIAEGYSVSREKKESFPLTVTSAQKNPTAFYLCASSTGPGWTEAFFGQGTRLTVV.

This chain connects TRBV11-2 to TRBJ2-1, with a possible D match to TRBD2 (5 bases). This CDR3 is 12 amino acids long. Trimming took off 7 bases at V and 9 bases at J, with 13 bases between the two ends. The germline V gene has CDR1 SGHAT and CDR2 FQNNGV. Written as DNA, the CDR3 is TGTGCCAGCAAAGTCGCCGCGGGTGAGCAGTTCTTC. As protein: CASKVAAGEQFF.

This clone was seen only once. The chain links TRBV7-9 to TRBJ1-3; D gene uncertain. Germline V gene lookup returns CDR1 SEHNR and CDR2 FQNEAQ (reference sequence). The CDR3 is 14 residues long. The V end lost 5 bases, the J end lost 3 bases, and 11 bases lay between the germline ends. CDR3 protein: CASSPPPGGNTIYF. In nucleotides, the CDR3 is TGTGCCAGCAGCCCCCCGCCGGGTGGAAACACCATATATTTT.

The V gene is TRBV28, the J gene TRBJ1-6; D remains ambiguous. This CDR3 is built from 15 residues. V lost 7 bases to trimming and J lost 0 bases, with 10 bases between them. The germline V gene encodes CDR1 MDHEN and CDR2 SYDVKM. The CDR3 region has the DNA TGTGCCAGCACTCCCGCAAGCTCCTATAATTCACCCCTCCACTTT. It translates to CASTPASSYNSPLHF.

The J gene is TRBJ1-3, the V gene TRBV4-2, with D possibly matching TRBD1 (5 bases). Trimming cost V 0 bases and J 1 base, with 7 bases left between them. The CDR3 covers 15 residues. CDR1 is LGHNA, CDR2 YNFKEQ, per germline. DNA of the CDR3: TGTGCCAGCAGCCAAGAACCAGGGTCTGGAAACACCATATATTTT. It is translated as CASSQEPGSGNTIYF.

The rearrangement uses TRBV24-1 and TRBJ2-2; 7 bases are a match to TRBD1. Germline CDR1 is KGHDR and CDR2 is SFDVKD. The V gene end was trimmed by 4 bases and the J gene end by 6 bases; junction bases not matched to a gene: 7. There are 15 residues in the CDR3. This chain's CDR3 is CATSDRQGRAGELFF. CDR3 DNA sequence: TGTGCCACCAGTGACCGACAGGGTCGCGCCGGGGAGCTGTTTTTT.

The chain combines TRBV20-1 with TRBJ1-2; D gene unclear. Germline values: CDR1 DFQATT, CDR2 SNEGSKA (reference sequence). The CDR3 sequence is 11 residues long. V was shortened by 5 bases and J by 7 bases, with 11 bases between the two germline ends. CDR3 DNA: TGCAGTGCTTCCCGGGCCGGTGGCTACACCTTC. Translated, it gives CSASRAGGYTF.

CDR3 residues: CASSSLPQREFYNEQFF. DNA of the CDR3: TGTGCCAGCAGCTCCCTCCCCCAGCGGGAATTCTACAATGAGCAGTTCTTC. V is TRBV7-9 and J is TRBJ2-1, with 7 bases matching TRBD2. CDR3 length equals 17 residues. V shed 4 bases, J shed 3 bases, and the junction held 12 bases outside the gene matches. Germline loops: CDR1 SEHNR, CDR2 FQNEAQ (reference sequence).

The rearrangement links TRBV19 to TRBJ1-6; D perhaps matches TRBD1 (6 bases). V was trimmed by 7 bases and J by 8 bases, leaving 18 bases between them. CDR3 length: 15 amino acids. Per germline, CDR1 LNHDA and CDR2 SQIVND (reference sequence). The CDR3 loop reads CASTEFTTGYSPLHF. CDR3 DNA: TGTGCCAGTACTGAATTTACCACAGGGTATTCACCCCTCCACTTT. The whole variable domain, filled in from reference TRBV19 and TRBJ1-6, reads DGGITQSPKYLFRKEGQNVTLSCEQNLNHDAMYWYRQDPGQGLRLIYYSQIVNDFQKGDIAEGYSVSREKKESFPLTVTSAQKNPTAFYLCASTEFTTGYSPLHFGNGTRLTVT.

V is TRBV7-9 and J is TRBJ1-3; no firm D call. Trimming took 0 bases from V and 1 from J, leaving 1 base between them. Germline V gene data show CDR1 as SEHNR and CDR2 as FQNEAQ (reference sequence). CDR3 length equals 13 residues. The CDR3 loop reads CASSLASGNTIYF. DNA for the CDR3: TGTGCCAGCAGCTTAGCTTCTGGAAACACCATATATTTT.

The rearrangement joins TRBV10-3 to TRBJ2-3, with 10 bases that match TRBD1. Germline CDR1 reads ENHRY; CDR2 reads SYGVKD. Germline trimming cut 6 bases from V and 6 bases from J; bases unmatched to any gene: 15. There are 17 residues in the CDR3. The CDR3 loop reads CAISSKPPTGGWDTQYF. CDR3 DNA sequence: TGTGCCATCAGCTCCAAGCCCCCGACAGGGGGCTGGGATACGCAGTATTTT.